The present T cell receptor beta chain was sequenced within a study of T cell responses to AZD1222 COVID-19 vaccine. Overall study: Researchers grouped second doses given at about 4 or about 12 weeks into one pool. General study results and limits: Recipients of two AZD1222 doses showed rising Spike-specific TCR breadth and depth. The span of vaccine-associated CD4 TCRs extended across spike, with dominance at 160-218 and 743-854. Researchers took repertoire samples only after the peak T cell response had come.

The assay was immunoSEQ multiplex PCR, and TCRdb's table has in-frame clones only and misses some. The sample consists of approximately 170,000 clones, approximately 92% of them appearing once. Germline V gene lookup returns CDR1 LGHNA and CDR2 YNFKEQ. V dropped 0 bases and J dropped 5 bases, with 20 bases sitting between them. CDR3 length: 18 amino acids. A remark on this clone: The antigen is not known.

The sample was peripheral blood, taken on day 0 of AZD1222 vaccination. The genes are TRBV4-2 and TRBJ1-5; D remains unclear. This TCR derives from an adult in good health. The CDR3 spells CASSQDRSTGLGDQPQHF. As DNA, the CDR3 is TGTGCCAGCAGCCAAGATCGATCGACGGGTTTAGGCGATCAGCCCCAGCATTTT.